This is a list of T cell receptor beta chains from one sample in a study of OX40 agonist ivuxolimab in advanced cancers. TCRdb's copy holds only in-frame clones and misses some; the assay was immunoSEQ multiplex PCR. The sample lists approximately 87,000 clones, 88% occurring once. Specimen: CD4+ or CD8+ T cells sorted from blood, collected in a trial of the OX40 agonist ivuxolimab. The receptor source for this set is an adult with an advanced solid tumor such as melanoma, head and neck, liver or kidney cancer. Each CDR3 is given with its conserved first and last residue. D genes are given only for firm matches. The size of a clone is reported for some rows only, either as once, few or many, or as a class for expanded clones.

15,TRBJ2-7,.,TRBV6-5,few,TGTGCCAGCAGTTACTCGTCGGCCTTCTCCTACGAGCAGTACTTC,CASSYSSAFSYEQYF
15,TRBJ2-3,TRBD1,TRBV6-5,.,TGTGCCAGCAGTTACACGGGACAGACCACAGATACGCAGTATTTT,CASSYTGQTTDTQYF
15,TRBJ1-5,.,TRBV19,.,TGTGCCAGTAGGCTTGCGGGGGGAGTCAATCAGCCCCAGCATTTT,CASRLAGGVNQPQHF
13,TRBJ2-1,.,TRBV7-3,few,TGTGCCAGCAGCCTAACCCCCAGTGATGAGCAGTTCTTC,CASSLTPSDEQFF
16,TRBJ2-3,TRBD1,TRBV28,.,TGTGCCAGCAGTCACAACCCCCGACAGGGAACAGATACGCAGTATTTT,CASSHNPRQGTDTQYF
16,TRBJ2-3,TRBD2,TRBV7-8,.,TGTGCCAGCAGCTTTTGGCGGGAGGCAGGCACAGATACGCAGTATTTT,CASSFWREAGTDTQYF
13,TRBJ2-3,.,TRBV5-1,.,TGCGCCAGCAGCTTAATGGCCACAGATACGCAGTATTTT,CASSLMATDTQYF
13,TRBJ2-3,.,TRBV11-2,.,TGTGCCAGCAGCTTAGGAGGCACAGATACGCAGTATTTT,CASSLGGTDTQYF
16,TRBJ1-3,.,TRBV6-1,once,TGTGCCAGCAGTGAGGTTCTGGGCCAAACTGGAAACACCATATATTTT,CASSEVLGQTGNTIYF
16,TRBJ1-6,.,TRBV7-7,.,TGTGCTAGCAGCTTAGGGGTACAGAGATATAATTCACCCCTCCACTTT,CASSLGVQRYNSPLHF
14,TRBJ2-5,TRBD2,TRBV11-3,.,TGTGCCAGCAGCTCAGCGACTAGCCCAGAGACCCAGTACTTC,CASSSATSPETQYF
14,TRBJ1-1,TRBD1,TRBV28,.,TGTGCCAGCAGTAGACAGGGGGCTAACACTGAAGCTTTCTTT,CASSRQGANTEAFF
16,TRBJ1-3,TRBD1,TRBV4-1,.,TGCGCCAGCAGCCAACAGGGGGCAGTCTCTGGAAACACCATATATTTT,CASSQQGAVSGNTIYF
14,TRBJ2-3,TRBD1,TRBV2,.,TGTGCCAGCATGAGGGGACAGGGGTCAGATACGCAGTATTTT,CASMRGQGSDTQYF
15,TRBJ2-3,.,TRBV6-1,.,TGTGCCAGCATCCCGACCGGGCCTCCTTATGATACGCAGTATTTT,CASIPTGPPYDTQYF
13,TRBJ1-2,.,TRBV28,.,TGTGCCAGCTCGCCCGCCGGGGCCGATGGCTACACCTTC,CASSPAGADGYTF
16,TRBJ2-1,TRBD1,TRBV5-1,.,TGCGCCAGCAGCGAAGACAGGGGGAGTCGTAGTAATGAGCAGTTCTTC,CASSEDRGSRSNEQFF
16,TRBJ2-7,.,TRBV4-1,.,TGCGCCAGCAGCCAAACACTAGCTCGTGGGTCCTACGAGCAGTACTTC,CASSQTLARGSYEQYF
17,TRBJ2-6,.,TRBV6-1,.,TGTGCCAGCAGTGAAGCAGGGGCCAGCTCTGGGGCCAACGTCCTGACTTTC,CASSEAGASSGANVLTF
14,TRBJ1-3,.,TRBV19,.,TGTGCCAGTAGGCCCGTCCCCTCCGGAAACACCATATATTTT,CASRPVPSGNTIYF
14,TRBJ2-5,.,TRBV28,.,TGTGCCAGCAGTTCTTACCAGGGCCAAGAGACCCAGTACTTC,CASSSYQGQETQYF
16,TRBJ2-3,.,TRBV15,.,TGTGCCACCAGCAGAGAAGAGTCTTTAGCGGCAGATACGCAGTATTTT,CATSREESLAADTQYF
13,TRBJ1-4,TRBD1,TRBV6-6,.,TGTGCCAGCAGGAGGGGGACAGATGAAAAACTGTTTTTT,CASRRGTDEKLFF
15,TRBJ1-1,.,TRBV10-2,.,TGCGCCAGCAGTGAGTGGACCCAAGGGAGCACTGAAGCTTTCTTT,CASSEWTQGSTEAFF
12,TRBJ2-7,.,TRBV29-1,.,TGCAGCGTTGGTGGGAATTCCTACGAGCAGTACTTC,CSVGGNSYEQYF
16,TRBJ1-4,.,TRBV18,.,TGTGCCAGCTCATCCCGCTTTGGGGATGCTAATGAAAAACTGTTTTTT,CASSSRFGDANEKLFF
14,TRBJ2-7,TRBD1,TRBV7-3,.,TGTGCCAGCAGCTTAGGGGACAGATCCTACGAGCAGTACTTC,CASSLGDRSYEQYF
15,TRBJ1-2,.,TRBV5-5,.,TGTGCCAGCAGCCGGCAAGACAGTATAACCTATGGCTACACCTTC,CASSRQDSITYGYTF
14,TRBJ1-5,TRBD1,TRBV6-1,.,TGTGCCATCCGGACAGGCCTTAGCAATCAGCCCCAGCATTTT,CAIRTGLSNQPQHF
15,TRBJ1-2,.,TRBV6-1,.,TGTGCCAGCAGTGAAAACAACGGGGGCAACTATGGCTACACCTTC,CASSENNGGNYGYTF
14,TRBJ2-5,TRBD2,TRBV5-1,.,TGCGCCAGCAGCTCGGGACTAGATGCGGAGACCCAGTACTTC,CASSSGLDAETQYF
15,TRBJ2-7,TRBD2,TRBV27,few,TGTGCCAGCAGTTTATCTGGGACTAGCTACTACGAGCAGTACTTC,CASSLSGTSYYEQYF
13,TRBJ2-7,.,TRBV28,.,TGTGCCAGCAGAGGCGCCTGGGACGGGGAGCAGTACTTC,CASRGAWDGEQYF
11,TRBJ2-1,.,TRBV29-1,once,TGCAGCGTTGAAAGAGCGGTTGAGCAGTTCTTC,CSVERAVEQFF
15,TRBJ2-2,.,TRBV5-1,few,TGCGCCAGCAGCTTGGCAAGGGGCGGTAGCGGGGAGCTGTTTTTT,CASSLARGGSGELFF
14,TRBJ2-1,TRBD1,TRBV30,few,TGTGCCTTTCTCCGGGACAGGGCCTACAATGAGCAGTTCTTC,CAFLRDRAYNEQFF
14,TRBJ2-3,TRBD1,TRBV10-1,once,TGCGCCAGCCAGGACAGGGTCGGTGGTGATACGCAGTATTTT,CASQDRVGGDTQYF
15,TRBJ1-2,TRBD1,TRBV10-3,.,TGTGCCACACAAGCAGGGGGACCGGGATTCTATGGCTACACCTTC,CATQAGGPGFYGYTF